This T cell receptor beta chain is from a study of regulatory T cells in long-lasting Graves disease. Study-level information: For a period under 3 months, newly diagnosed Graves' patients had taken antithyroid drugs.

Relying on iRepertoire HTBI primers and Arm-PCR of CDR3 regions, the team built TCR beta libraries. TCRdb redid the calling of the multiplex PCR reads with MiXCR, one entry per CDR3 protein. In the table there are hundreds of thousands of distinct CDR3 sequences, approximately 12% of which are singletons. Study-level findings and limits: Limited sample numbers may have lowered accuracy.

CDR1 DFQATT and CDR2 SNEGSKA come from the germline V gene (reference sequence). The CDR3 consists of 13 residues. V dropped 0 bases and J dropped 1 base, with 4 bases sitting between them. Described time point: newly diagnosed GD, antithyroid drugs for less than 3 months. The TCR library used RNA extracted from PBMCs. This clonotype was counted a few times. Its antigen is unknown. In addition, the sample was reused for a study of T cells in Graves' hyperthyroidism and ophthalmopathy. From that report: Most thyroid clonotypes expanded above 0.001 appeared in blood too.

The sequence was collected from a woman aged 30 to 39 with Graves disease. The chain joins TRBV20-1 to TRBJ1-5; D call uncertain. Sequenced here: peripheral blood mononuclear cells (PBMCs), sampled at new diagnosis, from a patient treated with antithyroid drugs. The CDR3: CSAREQSNQPQHF. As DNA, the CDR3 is TGCAGTGCTAGAGAACAGAGCAATCAGCCCCAGCATTTT.